The next 15 T cell receptor beta chains were all read from a single sample in a study of shared clonotypes between healthy human individuals. Profiling relied on immunoSEQ multiplex PCR, and the TCRdb table lists in-frame clones only, not all of them. This table has about 1.5 million clones, over 95% appearing once. The sequencing sample was made of naive CD4+ T cells sorted from blood. The subset: CD45RA+ positively selected. These receptors were collected from a man aged 25-45 years in good health.

This chain uses TRBV6-4 with TRBJ2-1, with 9 bases fitting TRBD2. The V and J ends lost 2 bases and 7 bases, in that order; junction bases with no gene match: 9. Germline V gene sequence: CDR1 MRHNA, CDR2 SNTAGT. The CDR3 sequence is 16 residues long. As DNA, the CDR3 is TGTGCCAGCAGTGACGGATGGCGGGAGGGCCCGAATGAGCAGTTCTTC. Residues: CASSDGWREGPNEQFF.

This clone was observed once. V and J are TRBV7-2 and TRBJ1-4; D call uncertain. This CDR3 comprises 14 residues. Trimming took 4 bases from V and 8 from J, leaving 14 bases between them. Per germline, CDR1 SGHTA and CDR2 FQGNSA. The CDR3 is CASSSFSAGEKLFF. DNA of the CDR3: TGTGCCAGCAGCTCCTTCAGCGCCGGGGAAAAACTGTTTTTT.

This rearrangement joins TRBV6-5 to TRBJ2-7, with D possibly matching TRBD1 (6 bases). This CDR3 has 14 residues. Trimming took off 8 bases at V and 3 bases at J, with 17 bases between the two ends. Germline V CDR1 and CDR2: MNHEY, SVGAGI. The CDR3 region has the DNA TGTGCCAGCTCGATGAACGGACAGCTCTACGAGCAGTACTTC. It is translated as CASSMNGQLYEQYF.

The rearrangement uses TRBV5-6 and TRBJ1-2; the D gene is possibly TRBD1 (6 bases). Germline V lookup: CDR1 SGHDT, CDR2 YYEEEE. Trimming removed 2 bases from V and 8 bases from J, with 16 bases in between. The length of the CDR3 is 14 residues. CDR3 loop: CASSLTGTNSGYTF. For the CDR3, the DNA is TGTGCCAGCAGCTTAACAGGGACCAATAGCGGCTACACCTTC. The variable domain in full, completed from reference TRBV5-6 and TRBJ1-2, reads DAGVTQSPTHLIKTRGQQVTLRCSPKSGHDTVSWYQQALGQGPQFIFQYYEEEERQRGNFPDRFSGHQFPNYSSELNVNALLLGDSALYLCASSLTGTNSGYTFGSGTRLTVV.

The V call is TRBV6-1, the J call TRBJ1-1; no definite D call. CDR3 length: 16 amino acids. Germline lookup yields CDR1 MNHNS and CDR2 SASEGT. V lost 2 bases, J lost 2 bases, and 15 bases lay in between. The CDR3 DNA is TGTGCCAGCAGTGAAAGTCACAGCCGTCAAAACACTGAAGCTTTCTTT. This codes for CASSESHSRQNTEAFF.

This sequence joins TRBV2 and TRBJ2-7; TRBD1 is a possible D gene (5 bases). This CDR3 comprises 14 residues. Germline-derived CDR1 and CDR2 are SNHLY and FYNNEI. V gave up 7 bases and J gave up 6 bases, with 19 bases separating them. The DNA of the CDR3 is TGTGCCAGCAAAGGTAGGGCAGGGATCGGCGAGCAGTACTTC. It yields the protein CASKGRAGIGEQYF.

This chain connects TRBV10-2 to TRBJ2-1, with a possible D match to TRBD2 (7 bases). The CDR3 spans 15 residues. V lost 7 bases to trimming and J lost 10 bases, with 23 bases between them. From germline, CDR1 is WSHSY and CDR2 SAAADI. Here the CDR3 reads CASNPRLAGGAEQFF. In nucleotides, the CDR3 is TGCGCCAGCAACCCTCGACTAGCTGGGGGGGCGGAGCAGTTCTTC.

The chain recombines TRBV14 with TRBJ1-2, with D maybe TRBD1 (5 bases). V dropped 3 bases and J dropped 2 bases, with 7 bases sitting between them. Germline CDR1 and CDR2: SGHDN and FVKESK. The CDR3 covers 13 residues. In DNA form, the CDR3 reads TGTGCCAGCAGCCAGGGGCGCAACTATGGCTACACCTTC. Protein product: CASSQGRNYGYTF.

This chain joins TRBV18 and TRBJ2-6; no firm D call. Germline CDR1 and CDR2: KGHSH and LQKENI. Deletions cut 2 bases from V and 2 bases from J, with 13 bases between. This CDR3 is built from 17 residues. This CDR3 reads CASSPKVPQTGANVLTF. The CDR3, as DNA: TGTGCCAGCTCACCAAAGGTCCCACAAACTGGGGCCAACGTCCTGACTTTC.

The J gene is TRBJ2-2, the V gene TRBV4-3, with D perhaps TRBD1 (6 bases). CDR3 size: 15 residues. Germline V gene sequence: CDR1 LGHNA, CDR2 YSLEER. V lost 4 bases to trimming and J lost 3 bases, with 12 bases between them. CDR3: CASSRIQGDTGELFF. In DNA, the CDR3 is TGCGCCAGCAGCCGGATACAGGGTGACACCGGGGAGCTGTTTTTT.

The CDR3 reads CASSESRPLHNEQFF. In nucleotides, the CDR3 is TGCGCCAGCAGTGAGTCCCGACCCCTACACAATGAGCAGTTCTTC. V is TRBV10-1 and J is TRBJ2-1; D unclear. The CDR3 is 15 residues long. The ends were cut back, 0 bases at V and 5 bases at J, with 11 bases in the middle. The germline gives CDR1 WNHNN, CDR2 SYGVQD (reference sequence).

The rearrangement links TRBV28 to TRBJ2-7; a weak D match, TRBD1 (7 bases). The CDR3 has 12 residues. Germline-derived CDR1 and CDR2 are MDHEN and SYDVKM. Trimming stripped 6 bases from V and 4 bases from J, with 10 bases between. The CDR3 spells CASRAGGYEQYF. In nucleotides, the CDR3 is TGTGCCAGCAGAGCAGGGGGGTACGAGCAGTACTTC.

The V and J genes are TRBV6-6 and TRBJ2-1, with TRBD2 matching 15 bases. CDR1 is MNHNY, CDR2 SVGAGI, per germline (reference sequence). The CDR3 has 15 amino acids. J gave up 15 bases and V 4 bases, and 10 bases lay outside the gene matches. Here the CDR3 DNA reads TGTGCCAGCAGTTCCCAGGGACTAGCGGGAGGATGGCTGTTCTTC. Its protein product is CASSSQGLAGGWLFF.

The chain joins TRBV7-8 to TRBJ1-5; 7 bases are shared with TRBD1. J lost 3 bases, V lost 5 bases, and 10 bases had no gene match. This CDR3 contains 16 residues. Germline V gene data show CDR1 as SGHVS and CDR2 as FQNEAQ. CDR3 DNA: TGTGCCAGCAGCCAAGACAGGGTTCGGAACAATCAGCCCCAGCATTTT. Translation gives CASSQDRVRNNQPQHF.

The V gene is TRBV6-1, the J gene TRBJ2-1; D ambiguous. Between the trimmed V and J ends, which lost 8 bases and 0 bases, there was a span of 11 bases. The CDR3 has 14 amino acids. Germline V CDR1 and CDR2: MNHNS, SASEGT. CDR3 region: CASGRVNSYNEQFF. For the CDR3, the DNA is TGTGCCAGCGGAAGGGTAAACTCCTACAATGAGCAGTTCTTC.